This TCR beta chain comes out of a study of Tregs in tolerant kidney transplant recipients. This CDR3 spans 17 amino acids. In germline, CDR1 is KGHSH, CDR2 LQKENI. J was trimmed by 2 bases and V by 4 bases; bases with no gene match: 6. Data came from immunoSEQ multiplex PCR; TCRdb stores just in-frame clones and leaves some out. This table holds about 64,000 clones, more than 75% found once. Findings of the study overall: Some patients' samples used different primers over time, so nucleotide sequences weren't comparable. Findings come from small patient numbers and require larger validation.

A note on this clone: Its antigen is as yet unknown.

Mixed chimerism was transient after nonmyeloablative marrow transplants from related graft donors. Unstimulated regulatory T cells (CD4+CD25+CD127-), CD4+CD25- non-regulatory cells, CD4 and CD8 cells were FACS-sorted from thawed PBMCs. Sequencing was performed on CD4+ T cells from blood (PBMCs), taken 6 months after the transplant. The origin of this receptor is a human patient who received a combined kidney and bone marrow transplant. Some of the T cells may derive from the graft donor. The chain links TRBV18 to TRBJ2-1, with 12 nucleotides matching TRBD2. This CDR3 is CASSRDLAGGTYNEQFF. As DNA, the CDR3 is TGTGCCAGCTCACGAGATCTAGCGGGAGGGACCTACAATGAGCAGTTCTTC. Complete variable domain (other parts from reference TRBV18 and TRBJ2-1): NAGVMQNPRHLVRRRGQEARLRCSPMKGHSHVYWYRQLPEEGLKFMVYLQKENIIDESGMPKERFSAEFPKEGPSILRIQQVVRGDSAAYFCASSRDLAGGTYNEQFFGPGTRLTVL.